This TCR beta chain derives from a study of blood T cell repertoires in COVID-19. Across the whole study: Specimens from acute and convalescent COVID-19 originated in the United States, Italy and Spain. PBMCs, B-cell-depleted T cells, or T cells provided the cDNA or gDNA that made up the material.

Seattle cases were enrolled at active infection and followed longitudinally. Trimming cost V 2 bases and J 1 base, with 5 bases left between them. CDR3 length: 13 residues. Germline V gene data show CDR1 as SGHNT and CDR2 as YENEEA. Here immunoSEQ multiplex PCR was the method, and the copy in TCRdb shows in-frame clones only, minus some. The repertoire holds roughly 150,000 clones, approximately 84% seen once, with around 2.9% in the top ten. The material sequenced was peripheral blood. V is TRBV11-3 and J is TRBJ1-1; no clear D gene. The clonotype originates from an elderly woman with COVID-19, enrolled during active disease. The CDR3, as DNA: TGTGCCAGCAGCTTAACAGCGAACACTGAAGCTTTCTTT. Translating it yields CASSLTANTEAFF.